The 20 T cell receptor beta chains below were found in one sample sequenced in a study of blood T cell repertoires in COVID-19. Profiled with immunoSEQ multiplex PCR; TCRdb holds only in-frame clones, not every one. The table lists about 430,000 clones, over 75% of them singletons. Sequencing input: PBMCs or T cells enriched from blood (not recorded which). The receptors stem from a young woman who had been exposed to COVID-19.

The chain carries TRBV21-1 and TRBJ2-5; TRBD2, as called in the table, went unchecked against the DNA. TRBV21-1 has pseudogene status. The CDR3 is 15 residues long. The DNA for the CDR3 is TGTGCCAGCAGCAATGGCGGCTACCACCAAGAGACCCAGTACTTC. Protein product: CASSNGGYHQETQYF.

V gene TRBV2 combines with J gene TRBJ1-5, with TRBD1 matching over 9 bases. With V trimmed by 4 bases and J by 0 bases, 7 bases remained unmatched. Germline V gives CDR1 SNHLY, CDR2 FYNNEI. This CDR3 is built from 17 residues. The CDR3 DNA reads TGTGCCAGCAGTGCAGCGGACAGGGGCCCTAGCAATCAGCCCCAGCATTTT. It codes for CASSAADRGPSNQPQHF.

The V call is TRBV6-4, the J call TRBJ2-2, with D possibly being TRBD2 (5 bases). V lost 6 bases to trimming and J lost 0 bases, with 8 bases between them. CDR3 length equals 14 residues. CDR1 is MRHNA, CDR2 SNTAGT, per germline. In DNA, the CDR3 is TGTGCCAGCAGACTAGTTACGAACACCGGGGAGCTGTTTTTT. It encodes CASRLVTNTGELFF.

The chain employs TRBV15 and TRBJ1-1; 9 bases map to TRBD1. The CDR3 consists of 15 residues. In germline, CDR1 is LNHNV, CDR2 YYDKDF (reference sequence). With V trimmed by 0 bases and J by 6 bases, 5 bases remained unmatched. This CDR3 reads CATSRDKGQGSEAFF. As DNA, the CDR3 is TGTGCCACCAGCAGAGATAAGGGACAGGGATCTGAAGCTTTCTTT.

The chain carries TRBV3-1 (or the pseudogene TRBV3-2) and TRBJ2-7; D may be TRBD1 (5 bases). V lost 1 base, J lost 0 bases, and 22 bases lay in between. Per the germline V gene, CDR1 is LGHDT and CDR2 is YNNKEL (reference sequence). The length of the CDR3 is 19 residues. CDR3 region: CASSQGGRAGDPLSYEQYF. CDR3 DNA sequence: TGTGCCAGCAGCCAAGGGGGCCGGGCAGGCGACCCTCTCTCCTACGAGCAGTACTTC.

The J gene is TRBJ1-5, the V gene TRBV3-1 (or the pseudogene TRBV3-2); D possibly corresponds to TRBD1 (6 bases). Germline loops: CDR1 LGHDT, CDR2 YNNKEL (reference sequence). V was pared by 4 bases and J by 7 bases, with 17 bases between. This CDR3 is 15 amino acids long. The CDR3 loop is CASSPSLSRGQPQHF. Here the CDR3 DNA reads TGTGCCAGCAGCCCGAGCCTGAGCAGGGGACAGCCCCAGCATTTT.

The gene calls are TRBV5-6 and TRBJ2-5; 9 nucleotides line up with TRBD1. The CDR3 contains 14 residues. With 5 bases clipped from V and 5 bases from J, the junction kept 7 bases outside the gene matches. The germline CDR1 and CDR2 sequences are SGHDT and YYEEEE. The CDR3: CASRFGTGRETQYF. In nucleotides, the CDR3 is TGTGCCAGCAGATTCGGGACAGGGCGTGAGACCCAGTACTTC. Based on the CDR3 plus reference TRBV5-6 and TRBJ2-5, the full variable domain is DAGVTQSPTHLIKTRGQQVTLRCSPKSGHDTVSWYQQALGQGPQFIFQYYEEEERQRGNFPDRFSGHQFPNYSSELNVNALLLGDSALYLCASRFGTGRETQYFGPGTRLLVL.

This clone was observed a few times. The V gene is TRBV4-1, the J gene TRBJ1-1; D not certain. The CDR3 runs 14 residues. Trimming stripped 0 bases from V and 6 bases from J, with 11 bases between. CDR1 is MGHRA, CDR2 YSYEKL, per germline. In DNA, the CDR3 is TGCGCCAGCAGCCAAGATATGATGAGGGCTGAAGCTTTCTTT. Protein product: CASSQDMMRAEAFF.

This sequence joins TRBV27 and TRBJ2-1; TRBD1 agrees at 8 bases. The CDR3 is 15 amino acids. The germline gives CDR1 MNHEY, CDR2 SMNVEV (reference sequence). Germline trimming cut 4 bases from V and 7 bases from J; bases unmatched to any gene: 9. The CDR3: CASSSRQGRSNEQFF. CDR3 nucleotides: TGTGCCAGCAGTTCCCGACAGGGGAGAAGTAATGAGCAGTTCTTC.

This chain connects TRBV18 to TRBJ2-1; D is unresolved. Trimming removed 4 bases at V and 6 bases at J, with 13 bases between. Germline values: CDR1 KGHSH, CDR2 LQKENI. The CDR3 is made up of 14 amino acids. DNA for the CDR3: TGTGCCAGCTCACGAGAGTCTAGTCCCAATGAGCAGTTCTTC. This codes for CASSRESSPNEQFF.

The CDR3 is CASSVRDRGVYNEQFF. The DNA for the CDR3 is TGTGCCAGCAGCGTCCGGGACAGGGGTGTTTACAATGAGCAGTTCTTC. The chain links TRBV9 to TRBJ2-1, with 10 bases identical to TRBD1. The CDR3 contains 16 residues. With 2 bases clipped from V and 4 bases from J, the junction kept 6 bases outside the gene matches. Germline CDR1 is SGDLS and CDR2 is YYNGEE.

This CDR3 reads CASSQEIGSGRARNEQFF. Here the CDR3 DNA reads TGTGCCAGCAGCCAAGAAATCGGGAGCGGGAGGGCCCGGAATGAGCAGTTCTTC. The rearrangement uses TRBV4-2 and TRBJ2-1; 10 bases agree with TRBD2. The CDR3 is made up of 18 amino acids. The trim removed 0 bases at V and 7 bases at J, leaving 12 bases unmatched. The germline V gene encodes CDR1 LGHNA and CDR2 YNFKEQ.

V usage is TRBV14 and J usage is TRBJ2-1; D possibly corresponds to TRBD2 (5 bases). CDR3 length equals 15 residues. Germline CDR1 is SGHDN and CDR2 is FVKESK. V was clipped by 1 base and J by 4 bases, with 11 bases between them. The CDR3 nucleotides are TGTGCCAGCAGCCAAGTCAGCGGCCTATACAATGAGCAGTTCTTC. Its translation: CASSQVSGLYNEQFF.

The chain combines TRBV9 with TRBJ2-1; TRBD2 matches at 16 bases. The V and J ends lost 3 bases and 6 bases, in that order; junction bases with no gene match: 12. The germline CDR1 and CDR2 sequences are SGDLS and YYNGEE. The CDR3 extends over 19 amino acids. CDR3 in DNA: TGTGCCAGCAGCGGAGCGGGACTAGCGGGGGGGCTTCAGGGCAATGAGCAGTTCTTC. Its translation is CASSGAGLAGGLQGNEQFF.

The chain recombines TRBV9 with TRBJ1-2; D call uncertain. The CDR3 length is 14 residues. CDR1 SGDLS and CDR2 YYNGEE come from the germline V gene. V was pared by 0 bases and J by 6 bases, with 12 bases between. CDR3 sequence reads: CASSVAPRPDGYTF. The CDR3, as DNA: TGTGCCAGCAGCGTAGCCCCCCGCCCGGATGGCTACACCTTC.

The chain uses TRBV20-1 and TRBJ1-2; D is unclear. The CDR3 runs 13 residues. With 3 bases removed from V and 5 bases from J, the gap between germline ends came to 13 bases. Looked up from germline, CDR1 is DFQATT and CDR2 is SNEGSKA (reference sequence). The CDR3 nucleotides read TGCAGTGCTAGTTTGACAACAGATTATGGCTACACCTTC. Translation: CSASLTTDYGYTF.

The chain joins TRBV15 to TRBJ2-2; D is perhaps TRBD2 (5 bases). CDR1 is LNHNV, CDR2 YYDKDF, per germline (reference sequence). Trimming stripped 0 bases from V and 0 bases from J, with 14 bases between. The CDR3 contains 18 residues. The CDR3 DNA sequence: TGTGCCACCAGCAGAGATCGGACTCTATCCTCGAACACCGGGGAGCTGTTTTTT. Encoded protein: CATSRDRTLSSNTGELFF.

The chain joins TRBV9 to TRBJ2-3, with 11 bases lining up with TRBD2. CDR1 SGDLS and CDR2 YYNGEE come from the germline V gene. The CDR3 length is 15 residues. V dropped 4 bases and J dropped 5; count of bases not matched to a gene: 6. Here the CDR3 DNA reads TGTGCCAGCAGCCGACTAGCGGGATATGTAGATACGCAGTATTTT. Its translation: CASSRLAGYVDTQYF.

This chain links TRBV2 with TRBJ2-4; perhaps TRBD2 as D (6 bases). Germline assignment: CDR1 SNHLY and CDR2 FYNNEI. The CDR3 sequence is 15 residues long. The V end was cut by 7 bases, the J end by 6 bases, with 19 bases between. CDR3 DNA: TGTGCCAGCACCTTCCGGGGGACCCAAAGAAACATTCAGTACTTC. Its protein product is CASTFRGTQRNIQYF.

The V call is TRBV6-5, the J call TRBJ2-2; 9 positions agree with TRBD1. Per the germline V gene, CDR1 is MNHEY and CDR2 is SVGAGI. The CDR3 length is 15 residues. The J segment lost 3 bases and the V segment lost 5 bases, leaving 4 bases of the junction unmatched. DNA for the CDR3: TGTGCCAGCAGTAAACAGGGGGCGGACACCGGGGAGCTGTTTTTT. This sequence encodes CASSKQGADTGELFF.